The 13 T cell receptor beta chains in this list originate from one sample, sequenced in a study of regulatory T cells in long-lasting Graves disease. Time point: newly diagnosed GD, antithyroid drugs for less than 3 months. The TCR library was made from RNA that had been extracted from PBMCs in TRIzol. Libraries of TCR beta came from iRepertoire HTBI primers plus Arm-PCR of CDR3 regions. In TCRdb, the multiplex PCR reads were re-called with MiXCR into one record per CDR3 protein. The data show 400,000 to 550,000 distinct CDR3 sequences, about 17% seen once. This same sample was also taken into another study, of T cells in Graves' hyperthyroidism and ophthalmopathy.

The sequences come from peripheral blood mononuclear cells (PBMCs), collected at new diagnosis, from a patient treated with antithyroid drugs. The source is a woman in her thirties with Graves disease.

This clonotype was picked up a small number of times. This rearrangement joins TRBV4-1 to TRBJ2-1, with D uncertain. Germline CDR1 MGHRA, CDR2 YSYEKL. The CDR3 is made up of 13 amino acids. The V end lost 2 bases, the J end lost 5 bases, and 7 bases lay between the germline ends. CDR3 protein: CASSQFWNNEQFF. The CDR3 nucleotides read TGCGCCAGCAGCCAATTTTGGAACAATGAGCAGTTCTTC.

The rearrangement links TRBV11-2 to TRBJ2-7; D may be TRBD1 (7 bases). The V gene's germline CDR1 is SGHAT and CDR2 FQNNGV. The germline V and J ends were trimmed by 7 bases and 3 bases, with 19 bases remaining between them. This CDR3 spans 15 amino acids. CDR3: CASMNAGQQYYEQYF. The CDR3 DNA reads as TGTGCCAGCATGAATGCGGGACAGCAATACTACGAGCAGTACTTC.

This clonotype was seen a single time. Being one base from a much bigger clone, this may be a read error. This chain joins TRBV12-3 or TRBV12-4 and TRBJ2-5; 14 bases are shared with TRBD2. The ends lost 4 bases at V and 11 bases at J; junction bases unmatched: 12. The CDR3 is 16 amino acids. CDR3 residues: CASSSLGLAGVGEQYF. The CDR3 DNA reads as TGTGCCAGCAGTTCCCTGGGACTAGCGGGAGTTGGGGAGCAGTACTTC.

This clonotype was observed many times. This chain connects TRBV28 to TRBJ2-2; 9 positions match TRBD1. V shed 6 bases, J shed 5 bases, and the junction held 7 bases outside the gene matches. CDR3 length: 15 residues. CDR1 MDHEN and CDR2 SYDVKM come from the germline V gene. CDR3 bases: TGTGCCAGCAGCCTGGGGGACAGGGCTACCGGGGAGCTGTTTTTT. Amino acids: CASSLGDRATGELFF.

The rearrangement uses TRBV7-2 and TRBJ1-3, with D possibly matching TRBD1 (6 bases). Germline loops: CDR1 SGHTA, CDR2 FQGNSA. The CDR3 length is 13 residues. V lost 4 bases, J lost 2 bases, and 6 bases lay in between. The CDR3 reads CASSYRAGNTIYF. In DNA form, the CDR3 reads TGTGCCAGCAGCTACAGGGCTGGAAACACCATATATTTT. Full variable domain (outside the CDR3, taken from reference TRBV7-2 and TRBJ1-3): GAGVSQSPSNKVTEKGKDVELRCDPISGHTALYWYRQSLGQGLEFLIYFQGNSAPDKSGLPSDRFSAERTGGSVSTLTIQRTQQEDSAVYLCASSYRAGNTIYFGEGSWLTVV.

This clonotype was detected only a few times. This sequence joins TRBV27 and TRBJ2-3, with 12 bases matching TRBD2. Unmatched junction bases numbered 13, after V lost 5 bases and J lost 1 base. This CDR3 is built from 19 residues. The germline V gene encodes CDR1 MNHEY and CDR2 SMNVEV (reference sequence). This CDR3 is CASSQFGGASGRGTDTQYF. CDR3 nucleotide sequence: TGTGCCAGCAGTCAATTCGGAGGGGCTAGCGGGAGGGGCACAGATACGCAGTATTTT.

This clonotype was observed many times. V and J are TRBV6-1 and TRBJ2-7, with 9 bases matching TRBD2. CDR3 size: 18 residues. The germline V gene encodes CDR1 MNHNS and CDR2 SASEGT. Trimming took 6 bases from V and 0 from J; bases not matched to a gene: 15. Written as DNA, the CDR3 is TGTGCCAGCAGCCACCGAGCGGGAGGTTTATTGAGCTCCTACGAGCAGTACTTC. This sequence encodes CASSHRAGGLLSSYEQYF.

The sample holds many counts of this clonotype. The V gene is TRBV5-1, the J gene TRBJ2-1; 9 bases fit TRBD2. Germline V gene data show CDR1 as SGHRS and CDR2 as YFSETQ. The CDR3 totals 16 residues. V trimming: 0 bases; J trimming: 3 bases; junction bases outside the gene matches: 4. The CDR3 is CASSLGGRAGYNEQFF. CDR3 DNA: TGCGCCAGCAGCTTGGGCGGGAGGGCCGGCTACAATGAGCAGTTCTTC.

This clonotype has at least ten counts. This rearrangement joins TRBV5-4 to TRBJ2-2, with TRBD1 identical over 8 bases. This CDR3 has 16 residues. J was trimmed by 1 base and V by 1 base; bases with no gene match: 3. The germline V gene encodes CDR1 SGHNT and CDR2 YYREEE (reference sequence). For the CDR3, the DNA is TGTGCCAGCAGCTTGTGGGGGACAGGGAACACCGGGGAGCTGTTTTTT. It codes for CASSLWGTGNTGELFF.

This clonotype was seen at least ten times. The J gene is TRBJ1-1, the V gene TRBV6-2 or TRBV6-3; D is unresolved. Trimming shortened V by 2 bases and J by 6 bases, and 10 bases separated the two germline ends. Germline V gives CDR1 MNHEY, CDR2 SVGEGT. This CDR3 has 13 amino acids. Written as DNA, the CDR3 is TGTGCCAGCAGTTACGTGGCGGAGCCTGAAGCTTTCTTT. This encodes CASSYVAEPEAFF.

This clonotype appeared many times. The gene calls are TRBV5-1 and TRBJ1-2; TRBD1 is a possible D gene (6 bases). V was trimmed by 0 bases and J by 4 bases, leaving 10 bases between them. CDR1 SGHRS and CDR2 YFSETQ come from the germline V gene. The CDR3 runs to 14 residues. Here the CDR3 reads CASSLGGDTYGYTF. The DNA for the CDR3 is TGCGCCAGCAGCTTGGGAGGGGACACCTATGGCTACACCTTC.

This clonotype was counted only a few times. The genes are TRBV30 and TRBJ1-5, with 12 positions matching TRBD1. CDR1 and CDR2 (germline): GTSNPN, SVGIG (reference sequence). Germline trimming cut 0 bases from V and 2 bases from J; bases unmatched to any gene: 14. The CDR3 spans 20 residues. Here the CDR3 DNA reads TGTGCCTGGAGTGTACCTCTACGTTGGGACAGGGGGCTAGGCAATCAGCCCCAGCATTTT. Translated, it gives CAWSVPLRWDRGLGNQPQHF.

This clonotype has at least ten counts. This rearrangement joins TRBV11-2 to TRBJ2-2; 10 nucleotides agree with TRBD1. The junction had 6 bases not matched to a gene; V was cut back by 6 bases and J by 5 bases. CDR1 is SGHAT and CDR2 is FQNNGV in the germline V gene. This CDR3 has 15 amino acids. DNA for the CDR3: TGTGCCAGCAGACGACAGGGGGCTGGGACCGGGGAGCTGTTTTTT. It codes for CASRRQGAGTGELFF.